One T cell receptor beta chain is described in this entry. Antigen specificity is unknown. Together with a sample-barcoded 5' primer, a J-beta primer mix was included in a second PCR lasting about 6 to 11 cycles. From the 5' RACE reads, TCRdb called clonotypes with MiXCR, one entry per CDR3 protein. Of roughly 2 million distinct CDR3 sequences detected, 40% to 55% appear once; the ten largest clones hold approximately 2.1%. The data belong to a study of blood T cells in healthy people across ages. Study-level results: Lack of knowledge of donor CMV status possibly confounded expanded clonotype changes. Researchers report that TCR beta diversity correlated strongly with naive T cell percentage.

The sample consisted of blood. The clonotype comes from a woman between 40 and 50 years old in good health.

The CDR3 coding sequence is TGTGCCAGCAGTTACTTCGGGACCGGGGAGCAGTTCTTC. It codes for CASSYFGTGEQFF. This chain joins TRBV6-5 and TRBJ2-1, with D perhaps TRBD1 or TRBD2 (5 bases each). CDR3 length: 13 residues. Trimming stripped 1 base from V and 10 bases from J, with 11 bases between. Germline V gives CDR1 MNHEY, CDR2 SVGAGI.